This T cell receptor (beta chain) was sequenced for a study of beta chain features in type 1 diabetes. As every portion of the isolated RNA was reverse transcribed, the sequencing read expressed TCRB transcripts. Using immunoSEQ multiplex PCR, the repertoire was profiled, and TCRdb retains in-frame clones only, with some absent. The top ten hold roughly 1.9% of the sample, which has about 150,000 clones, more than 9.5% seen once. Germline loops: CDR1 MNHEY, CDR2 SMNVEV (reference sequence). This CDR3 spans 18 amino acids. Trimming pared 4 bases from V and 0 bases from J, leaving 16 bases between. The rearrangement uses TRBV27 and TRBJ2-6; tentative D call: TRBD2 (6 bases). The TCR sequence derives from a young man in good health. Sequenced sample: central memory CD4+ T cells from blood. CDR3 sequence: CASSSIGGLTSGANVLTF. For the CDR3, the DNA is TGTGCCAGCAGTTCCATCGGGGGTCTCACCTCTGGGGCCAACGTCCTGACTTTC.